This T cell receptor beta chain was sequenced in a study of blood T cells in healthy people across ages. Overall study findings and caveats: Aged donors had fewer naive CD4+ cells and lower diversity than long-lived donors.

The use of a sample-barcoded 5' primer and a J-beta primer mix characterized a second PCR of roughly 7 to 11 cycles. MiXCR was run by TCRdb on the 5' RACE reads, yielding one entry per CDR3 protein. The sample contains more than 900,000 distinct CDR3 sequences, roughly 28% of which appear only once. V lost 6 bases to trimming and J lost 0 bases, with 20 bases between them. CDR1 is MNHNS, CDR2 SASEGT, per germline. The CDR3 covers 17 residues. Concerning this clonotype itself: The antigen is not known.

The sample also formed part of further work on T cells of mothers and their children. That work adds: Roughly 6 children, together with their three healthy Caucasian mothers, made up the donors.

The genes are TRBV6-1 and TRBJ1-2; a possible D gene is TRBD1 (6 bases). The sequenced material came from blood. This receptor was obtained from a woman aged 40 to 50 in good health. This CDR3 is CASRPFPGASSNYGYTF. For the CDR3, the DNA is TGTGCCAGCAGGCCGTTTCCAGGGGCTTCTTCTAACTATGGCTACACCTTC.